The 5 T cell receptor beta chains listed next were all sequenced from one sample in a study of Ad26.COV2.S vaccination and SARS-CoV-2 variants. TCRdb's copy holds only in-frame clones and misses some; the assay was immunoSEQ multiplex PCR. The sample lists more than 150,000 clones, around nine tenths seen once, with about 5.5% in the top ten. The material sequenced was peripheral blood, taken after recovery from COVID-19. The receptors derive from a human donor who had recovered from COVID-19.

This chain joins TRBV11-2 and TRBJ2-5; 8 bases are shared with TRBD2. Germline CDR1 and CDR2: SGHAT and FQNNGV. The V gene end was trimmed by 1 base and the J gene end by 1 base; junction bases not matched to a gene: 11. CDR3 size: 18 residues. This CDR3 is CASSLVGFSGDLQETQYF. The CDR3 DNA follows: TGTGCCAGCAGCTTAGTTGGATTTAGCGGGGACCTCCAAGAGACCCAGTACTTC.

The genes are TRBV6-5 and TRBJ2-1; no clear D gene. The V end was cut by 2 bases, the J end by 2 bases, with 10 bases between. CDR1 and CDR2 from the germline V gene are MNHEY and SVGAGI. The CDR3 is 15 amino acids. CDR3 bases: TGTGCCAGCAGTTACGAGATGGGGACCTACAATGAGCAGTTCTTC. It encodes CASSYEMGTYNEQFF.

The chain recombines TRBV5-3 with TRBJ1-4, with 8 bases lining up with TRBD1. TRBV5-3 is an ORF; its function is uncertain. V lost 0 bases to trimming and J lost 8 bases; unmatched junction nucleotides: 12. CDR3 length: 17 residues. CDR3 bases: TGTGCCAGAAGCTTGGTCCCTAGACAGGGGAGGAAAGAAAAACTGTTTTTT. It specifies CARSLVPRQGRKEKLFF.

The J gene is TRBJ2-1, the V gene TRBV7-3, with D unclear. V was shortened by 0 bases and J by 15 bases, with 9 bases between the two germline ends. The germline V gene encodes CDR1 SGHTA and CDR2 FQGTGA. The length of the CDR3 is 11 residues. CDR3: CASSLTSRMFF. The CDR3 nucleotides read TGTGCCAGCAGCTTAACCTCCCGAATGTTCTTC.

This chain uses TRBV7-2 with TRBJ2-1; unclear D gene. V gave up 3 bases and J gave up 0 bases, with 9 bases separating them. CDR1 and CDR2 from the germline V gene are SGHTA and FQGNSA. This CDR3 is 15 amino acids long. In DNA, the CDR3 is TGTGCCAGCAGCTTTACACAGAGCTCCTACAATGAGCAGTTCTTC. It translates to CASSFTQSSYNEQFF.